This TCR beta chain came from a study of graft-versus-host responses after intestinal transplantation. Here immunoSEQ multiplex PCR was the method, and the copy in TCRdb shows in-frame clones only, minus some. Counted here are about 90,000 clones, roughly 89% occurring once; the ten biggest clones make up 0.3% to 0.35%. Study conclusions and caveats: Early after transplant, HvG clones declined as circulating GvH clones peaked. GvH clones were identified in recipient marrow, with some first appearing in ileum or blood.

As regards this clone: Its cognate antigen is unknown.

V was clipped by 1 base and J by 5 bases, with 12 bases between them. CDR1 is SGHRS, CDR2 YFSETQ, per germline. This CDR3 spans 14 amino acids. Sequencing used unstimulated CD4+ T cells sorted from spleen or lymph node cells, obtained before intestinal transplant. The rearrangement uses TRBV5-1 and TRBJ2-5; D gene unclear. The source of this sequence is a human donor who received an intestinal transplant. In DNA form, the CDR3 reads TGCGCCAGCAGCTTGAACGGTCCTCCCGAGACCCAGTACTTC. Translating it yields CASSLNGPPETQYF. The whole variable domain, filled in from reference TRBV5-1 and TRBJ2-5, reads KAGVTQTPRYLIKTRGQQVTLSCSPISGHRSVSWYQQTPGQGLQFLFEYFSETQRNKGNFPGRFSGRQFSNSRSEMNVSTLELGDSALYLCASSLNGPPETQYFGPGTRLLVL.